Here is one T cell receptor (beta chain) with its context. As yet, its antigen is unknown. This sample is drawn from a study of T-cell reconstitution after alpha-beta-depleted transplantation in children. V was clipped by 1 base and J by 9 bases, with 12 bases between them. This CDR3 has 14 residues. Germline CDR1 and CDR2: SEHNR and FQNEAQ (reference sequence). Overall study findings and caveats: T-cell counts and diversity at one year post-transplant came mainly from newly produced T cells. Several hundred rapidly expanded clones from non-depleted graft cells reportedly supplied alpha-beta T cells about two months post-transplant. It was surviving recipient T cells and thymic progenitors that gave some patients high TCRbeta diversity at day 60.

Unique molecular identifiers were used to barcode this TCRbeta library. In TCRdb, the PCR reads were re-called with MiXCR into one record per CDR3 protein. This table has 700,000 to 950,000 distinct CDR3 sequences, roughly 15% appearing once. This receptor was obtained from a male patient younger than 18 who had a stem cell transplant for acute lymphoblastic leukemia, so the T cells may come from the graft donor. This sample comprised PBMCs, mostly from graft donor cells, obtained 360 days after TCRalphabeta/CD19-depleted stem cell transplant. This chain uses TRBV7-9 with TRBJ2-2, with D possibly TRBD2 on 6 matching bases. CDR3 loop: CASSLDPGLWELFF. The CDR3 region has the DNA TGTGCCAGCAGCTTAGATCCGGGACTTTGGGAGCTGTTTTTT. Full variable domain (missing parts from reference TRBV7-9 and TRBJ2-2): DTGVSQNPRHKITKRGQNVTFRCDPISEHNRLYWYRQTLGQGPEFLTYFQNEAQLEKSRLLSDRFSAERPKGSFSTLEIQRTEQGDSAMYLCASSLDPGLWELFFGEGSRLTVL.